The next 7 T cell receptor beta chains were all read from a single sample in a study of OX40 agonist ivuxolimab in advanced cancers. The table came from immunoSEQ multiplex PCR; TCRdb's copy has only in-frame clones and leaves some out. The sample has about 91,000 clones; around 80% are singletons. Sample: CD4+ or CD8+ T cells sorted from blood, taken in a trial of the OX40 agonist ivuxolimab. The source is an adult with an advanced solid tumor such as melanoma, head and neck, liver or kidney cancer.

The V gene is TRBV5-6, the J gene TRBJ1-1; maybe TRBD1 (6 bases). V lost 3 bases, J lost 5 bases, and 14 bases lay in between. The CDR3 covers 14 residues. CDR1 is SGHDT and CDR2 is YYEEEE in the germline V gene. The CDR3: CASSWWGRKTEAFF. The CDR3 nucleotides read TGTGCCAGCAGCTGGTGGGGGCGAAAGACTGAAGCTTTCTTT.

J is TRBJ1-1 and V is TRBV19; TRBD1 might be the D (5 bases). The germline V and J ends were trimmed by 3 bases and 5 bases, with 10 bases remaining between them. This CDR3 is 13 amino acids long. The germline V gene has CDR1 LNHDA and CDR2 SQIVND (reference sequence). In nucleotides, the CDR3 is TGTGCCAGTAGTATGGGGGGGAAGACTGAAGCTTTCTTT. It codes for CASSMGGKTEAFF.

The V and J genes are TRBV7-3 and TRBJ2-1; a possible D gene is TRBD1 (7 bases). The CDR3 sequence is 15 residues long. With 0 bases removed from V and 2 bases from J, the gap between germline ends came to 8 bases. Germline CDR1 SGHTA, CDR2 FQGTGA. The CDR3 bases are TGTGCCAGCAGCTTAACCAGGGGGGCCTACAATGAGCAGTTCTTC. Translated: CASSLTRGAYNEQFF.

The V call is TRBV5-4, the J call TRBJ2-1; 10 bases map to TRBD1. Germline V lookup: CDR1 SGHNT, CDR2 YYREEE (reference sequence). V was pared by 4 bases and J by 13 bases, with 14 bases of the junction left unmatched. CDR3 length: 15 residues. The CDR3 DNA is TGTGCCAGCAGCAGCCGGGACAGGGGATTGGATCAACAGTTCTTC. It encodes CASSSRDRGLDQQFF. The full variable domain, completed using reference TRBV5-4 and TRBJ2-1, is ETGVTQSPTHLIKTRGQQVTLRCSSQSGHNTVSWYQQALGQGPQFIFQYYREEENGRGNFPPRFSGLQFPNYSSELNVNALELDDSALYLCASSSRDRGLDQQFFGPGTRLTVL.

CDR3 DNA: TGTGCCAGCAGCTCCACGGGCCCGGTGGTAGATGGCTACACCTTC. This codes for CASSSTGPVVDGYTF. The gene calls are TRBV5-6 and TRBJ1-2; D unclear. The CDR3 runs to 15 residues. V lost 3 bases and J lost 6, with 18 bases in between. Germline V gene lookup returns CDR1 SGHDT and CDR2 YYEEEE.

This clone was counted a few times. The same CDR3 can be traced to other DNA sequences in this sample. The gene calls are TRBV2 and TRBJ1-2; D ambiguous. V was pared by 6 bases and J by 1 base, with 9 bases between. The germline V gene has CDR1 SNHLY and CDR2 FYNNEI. The CDR3 sequence is 13 residues long. Here the CDR3 reads CASSLYGNYGYTF. The CDR3 nucleotides are TGTGCCAGCAGCTTGTATGGTAACTATGGCTACACCTTC.

The chain employs TRBV13 and TRBJ2-7; the match to TRBD2 covers 11 bases. Per germline, CDR1 PRHDT and CDR2 FYEKMQ (reference sequence). The CDR3 consists of 20 residues. J lost 3 bases, V lost 5 bases, and 21 bases had no gene match. The CDR3 is CASSPYGGRLAGTADYEQYF. The CDR3 DNA reads as TGTGCCAGCAGCCCGTATGGGGGTAGACTAGCGGGGACTGCAGACTACGAGCAGTACTTC.